This TCR beta chain was profiled in a study of post-analysis software for immune sequencing data. Across the whole study: As for disease course, relapsing-remitting, secondary progressive and progressive-relapsing multiple sclerosis were all included.

Germline values: CDR1 MDHEN, CDR2 SYDVKM. V gave up 1 base and J gave up 2 bases; unmatched junction bases: 2. This CDR3 contains 15 residues. General study points: When the samples were clustered directly with F measure, those that had been prepared in the same batch showed strong co-clustering. Relative to controls, patients with multiple sclerosis showed significantly lower normalized Chao1 diversity. The study found TRBV5-6, TRBV5-1 and TRBV20-1 among about 5 TRBV segments more frequent in patients than controls.

On this clonotype: The antigen is unknown.

Each TCR beta cDNA library carried unique molecular identifiers. Starting from around 1 to 10 million T cells, the study yielded 460,000 or so cDNA molecules. A single record per CDR3 protein comes from TCRdb applying MiXCR to the PCR reads. The sample holds about half a million distinct CDR3 sequences, nearly 45% seen once. The gene calls are TRBV28 and TRBJ2-3; 8 nucleotides line up with TRBD2. The receptor was derived from a girl aged 5-17 years with multiple sclerosis. The sequencing sample was made of blood. CDR3 coding DNA: TGTGCCAGCAGTTTATTTAGCGGGGACACAGATACGCAGTATTTT. This encodes CASSLFSGDTDTQYF.